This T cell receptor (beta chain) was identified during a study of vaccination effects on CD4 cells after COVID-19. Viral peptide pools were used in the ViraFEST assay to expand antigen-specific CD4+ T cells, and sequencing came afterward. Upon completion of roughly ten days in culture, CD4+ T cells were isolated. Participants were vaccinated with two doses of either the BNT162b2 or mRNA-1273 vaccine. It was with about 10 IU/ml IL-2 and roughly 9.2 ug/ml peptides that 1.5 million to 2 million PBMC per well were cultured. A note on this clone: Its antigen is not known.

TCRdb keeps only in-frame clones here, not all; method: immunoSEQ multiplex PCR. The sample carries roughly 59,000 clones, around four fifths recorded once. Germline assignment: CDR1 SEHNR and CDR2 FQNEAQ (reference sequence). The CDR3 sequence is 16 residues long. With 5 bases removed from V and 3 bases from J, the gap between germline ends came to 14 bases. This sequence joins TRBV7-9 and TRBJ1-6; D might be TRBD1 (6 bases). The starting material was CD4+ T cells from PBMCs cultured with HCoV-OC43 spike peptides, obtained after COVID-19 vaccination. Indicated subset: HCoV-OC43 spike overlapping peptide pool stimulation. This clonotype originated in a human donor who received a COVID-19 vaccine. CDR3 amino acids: CASSPPGGSYNSPLHF. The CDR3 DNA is TGTGCCAGCAGCCCCCCCGGGGGCAGCTATAATTCACCCCTCCACTTT.